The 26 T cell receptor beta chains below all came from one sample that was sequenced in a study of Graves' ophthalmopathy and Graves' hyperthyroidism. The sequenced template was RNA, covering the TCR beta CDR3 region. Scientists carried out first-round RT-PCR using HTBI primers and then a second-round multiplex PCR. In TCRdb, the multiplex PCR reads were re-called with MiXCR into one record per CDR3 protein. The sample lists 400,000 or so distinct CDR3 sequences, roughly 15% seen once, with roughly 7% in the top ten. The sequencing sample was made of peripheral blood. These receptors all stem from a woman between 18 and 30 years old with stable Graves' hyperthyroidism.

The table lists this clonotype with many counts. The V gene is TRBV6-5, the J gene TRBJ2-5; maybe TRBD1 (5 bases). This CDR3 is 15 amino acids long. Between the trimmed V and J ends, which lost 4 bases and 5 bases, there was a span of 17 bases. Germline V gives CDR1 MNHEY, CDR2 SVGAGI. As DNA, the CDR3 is TGTGCCAGCAGTTTTCAGGGTCGCGTTACGGAGACCCAGTACTTC. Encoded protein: CASSFQGRVTETQYF.

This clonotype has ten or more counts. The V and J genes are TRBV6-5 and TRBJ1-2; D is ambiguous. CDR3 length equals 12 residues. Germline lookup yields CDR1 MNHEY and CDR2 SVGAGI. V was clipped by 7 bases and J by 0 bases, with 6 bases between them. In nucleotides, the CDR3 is TGTGCCAGCACAGCCACTAACTATGGCTACACCTTC. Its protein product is CASTATNYGYTF.

CDR3 nucleotide sequence: TGTGCCAGCTCACAGAGGGGTGCCAAAAACATTCAGTACTTC. It specifies CASSQRGAKNIQYF. V and J are TRBV18 and TRBJ2-4; D is tentatively TRBD1 or TRBD2 (5 bases each). Germline loops: CDR1 KGHSH, CDR2 LQKENI. The CDR3 consists of 14 residues. Trimming stripped 4 bases from V and 1 base from J, with 8 bases between.

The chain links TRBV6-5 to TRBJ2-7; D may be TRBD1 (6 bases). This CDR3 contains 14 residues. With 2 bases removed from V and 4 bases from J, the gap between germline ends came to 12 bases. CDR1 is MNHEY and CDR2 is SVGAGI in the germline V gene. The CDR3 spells CASSYSWTVYEQYF. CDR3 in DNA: TGTGCCAGCAGTTACAGCTGGACAGTGTACGAGCAGTACTTC.

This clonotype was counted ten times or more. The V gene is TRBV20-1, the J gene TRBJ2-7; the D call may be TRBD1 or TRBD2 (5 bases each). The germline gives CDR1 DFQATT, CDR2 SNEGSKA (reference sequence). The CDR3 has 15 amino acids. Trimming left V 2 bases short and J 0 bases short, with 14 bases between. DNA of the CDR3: TGCAGTGCTAGACGCCCGGGACCCATCTCCTACGAGCAGTACTTC. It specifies CSARRPGPISYEQYF.

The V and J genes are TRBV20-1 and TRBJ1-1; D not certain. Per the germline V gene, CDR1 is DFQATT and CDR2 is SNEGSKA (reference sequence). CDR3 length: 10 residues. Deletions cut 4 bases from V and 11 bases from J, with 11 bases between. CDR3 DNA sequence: TGCAGTGCTAATACAAGGAGTGCTTTCTTT. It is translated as CSANTRSAFF.

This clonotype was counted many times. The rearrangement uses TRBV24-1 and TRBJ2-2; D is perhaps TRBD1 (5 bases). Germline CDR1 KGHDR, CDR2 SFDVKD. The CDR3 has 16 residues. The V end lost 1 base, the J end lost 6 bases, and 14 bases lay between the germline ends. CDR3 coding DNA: TGTGCCACCAGTGATTTAAAGGGCTTAGGGGCCGGGGAGCTGTTTTTT. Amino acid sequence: CATSDLKGLGAGELFF.

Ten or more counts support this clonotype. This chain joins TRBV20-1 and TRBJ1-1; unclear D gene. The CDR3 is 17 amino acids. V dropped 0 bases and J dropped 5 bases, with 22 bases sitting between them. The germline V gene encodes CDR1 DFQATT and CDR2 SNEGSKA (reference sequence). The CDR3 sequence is CSARDPHGKTTGTEAFF. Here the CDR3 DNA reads TGCAGTGCTAGAGATCCCCACGGCAAGACAACGGGTACTGAAGCTTTCTTT.

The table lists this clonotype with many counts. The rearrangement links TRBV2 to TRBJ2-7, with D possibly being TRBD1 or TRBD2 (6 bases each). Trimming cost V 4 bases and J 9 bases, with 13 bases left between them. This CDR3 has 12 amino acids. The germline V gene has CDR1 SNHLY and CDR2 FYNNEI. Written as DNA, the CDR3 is TGTGCCAGCAGTGGCGGGGACACGCGGCAGTACTTC. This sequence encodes CASSGGDTRQYF.

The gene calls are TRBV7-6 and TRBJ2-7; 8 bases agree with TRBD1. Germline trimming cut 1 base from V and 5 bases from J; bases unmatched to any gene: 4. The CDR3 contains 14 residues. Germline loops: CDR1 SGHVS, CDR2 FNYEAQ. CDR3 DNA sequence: TGTGCCAGCAGCTTAGGGACAGGGTGGGACGAGCAGTACTTC. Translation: CASSLGTGWDEQYF.

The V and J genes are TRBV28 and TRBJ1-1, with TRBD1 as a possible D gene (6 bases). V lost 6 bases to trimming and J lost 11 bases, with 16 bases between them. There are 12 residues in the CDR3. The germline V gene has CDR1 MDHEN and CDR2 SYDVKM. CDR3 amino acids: CASRKDSVSAFF. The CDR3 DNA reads TGTGCCAGCAGAAAGGACAGTGTGAGTGCTTTCTTT.

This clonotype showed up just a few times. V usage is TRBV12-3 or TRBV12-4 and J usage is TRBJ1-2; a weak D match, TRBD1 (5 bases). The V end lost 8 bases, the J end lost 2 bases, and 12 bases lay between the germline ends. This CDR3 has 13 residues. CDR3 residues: CASAGRVNYGYTF. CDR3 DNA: TGTGCCAGCGCCGGCAGGGTAAACTATGGCTACACCTTC.

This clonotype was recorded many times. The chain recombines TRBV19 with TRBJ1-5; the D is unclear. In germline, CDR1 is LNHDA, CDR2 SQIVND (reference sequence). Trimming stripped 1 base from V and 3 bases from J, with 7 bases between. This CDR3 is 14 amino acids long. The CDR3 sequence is CASSIGGPNQPQHF. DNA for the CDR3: TGTGCCAGTAGTATAGGAGGGCCCAATCAGCCCCAGCATTTT.

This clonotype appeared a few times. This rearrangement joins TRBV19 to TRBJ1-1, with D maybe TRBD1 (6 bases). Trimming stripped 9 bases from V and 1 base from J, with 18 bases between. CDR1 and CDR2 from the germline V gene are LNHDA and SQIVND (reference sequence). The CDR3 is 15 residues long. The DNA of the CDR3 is TGTGCCAGCTTACGACTGGGACACCCGAACACTGAAGCTTTCTTT. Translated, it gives CASLRLGHPNTEAFF.

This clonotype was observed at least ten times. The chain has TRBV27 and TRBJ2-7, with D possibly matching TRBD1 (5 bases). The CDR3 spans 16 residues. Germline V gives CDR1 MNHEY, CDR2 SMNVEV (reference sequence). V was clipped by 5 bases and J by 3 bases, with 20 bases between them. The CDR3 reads CASSTRSGSSIYEQYF. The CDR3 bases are TGTGCCAGCAGTACCCGATCAGGGTCTAGTATCTACGAGCAGTACTTC.

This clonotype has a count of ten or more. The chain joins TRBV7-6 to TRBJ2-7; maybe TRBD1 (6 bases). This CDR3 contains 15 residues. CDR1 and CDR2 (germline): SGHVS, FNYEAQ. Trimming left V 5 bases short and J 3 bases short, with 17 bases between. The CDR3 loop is CASSPGQTVGYEQYF. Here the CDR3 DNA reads TGTGCCAGCAGCCCGGGACAAACAGTAGGCTACGAGCAGTACTTC.

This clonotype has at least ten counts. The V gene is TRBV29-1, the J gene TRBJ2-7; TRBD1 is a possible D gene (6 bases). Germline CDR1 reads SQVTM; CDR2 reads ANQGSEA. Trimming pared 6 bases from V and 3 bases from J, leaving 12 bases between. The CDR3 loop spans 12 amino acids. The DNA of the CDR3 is TGCAGCGTCCAGGGGTCCCACTACGAGCAGTACTTC. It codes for CSVQGSHYEQYF.

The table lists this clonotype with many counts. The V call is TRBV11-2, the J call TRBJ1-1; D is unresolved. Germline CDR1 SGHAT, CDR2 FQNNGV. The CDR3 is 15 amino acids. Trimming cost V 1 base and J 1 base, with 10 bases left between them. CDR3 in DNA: TGTGCCAGCAGCTTAGTTGATTTCACGAACACTGAAGCTTTCTTT. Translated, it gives CASSLVDFTNTEAFF.

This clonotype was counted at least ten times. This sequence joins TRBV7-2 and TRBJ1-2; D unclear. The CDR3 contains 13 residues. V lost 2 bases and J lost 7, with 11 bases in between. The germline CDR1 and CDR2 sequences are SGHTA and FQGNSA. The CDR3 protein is CASSLSPGGGYTF. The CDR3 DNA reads TGTGCCAGCAGCTTATCTCCAGGAGGTGGCTACACCTTC.

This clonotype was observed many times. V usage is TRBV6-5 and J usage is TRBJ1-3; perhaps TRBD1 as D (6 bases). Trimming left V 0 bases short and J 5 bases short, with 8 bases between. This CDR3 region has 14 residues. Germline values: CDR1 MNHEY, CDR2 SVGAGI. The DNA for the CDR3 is TGTGCCAGCAGTTACTCCCAGGGGCGAAACACCATATATTTT. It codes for CASSYSQGRNTIYF.

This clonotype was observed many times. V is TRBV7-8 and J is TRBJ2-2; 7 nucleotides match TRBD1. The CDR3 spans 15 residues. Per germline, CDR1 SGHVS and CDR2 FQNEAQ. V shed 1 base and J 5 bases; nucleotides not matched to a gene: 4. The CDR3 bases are TGTGCCAGCAGCTTAGGGGACAGTAGGACCGGGGAGCTGTTTTTT. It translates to CASSLGDSRTGELFF. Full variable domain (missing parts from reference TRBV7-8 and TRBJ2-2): GAGVSQSPRYKVAKRGQDVALRCDPISGHVSLFWYQQALGQGPEFLTYFQNEAQLDKSGLPSDRFFAERPEGSVSTLKIQRTQQEDSAVYLCASSLGDSRTGELFFGEGSRLTVL.

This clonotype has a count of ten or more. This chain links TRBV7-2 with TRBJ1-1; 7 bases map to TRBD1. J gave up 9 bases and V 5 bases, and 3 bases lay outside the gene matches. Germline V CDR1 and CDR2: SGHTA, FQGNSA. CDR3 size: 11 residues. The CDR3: CASSQQGKAFF. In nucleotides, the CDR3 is TGTGCCAGCAGCCAACAGGGGAAAGCTTTCTTT.

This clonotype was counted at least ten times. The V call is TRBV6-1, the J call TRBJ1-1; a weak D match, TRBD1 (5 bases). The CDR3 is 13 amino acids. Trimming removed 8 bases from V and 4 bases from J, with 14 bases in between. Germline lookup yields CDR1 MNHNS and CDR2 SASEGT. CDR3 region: CASGQARGTEAFF. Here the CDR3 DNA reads TGTGCCAGCGGCCAGGCAAGGGGCACTGAAGCTTTCTTT.

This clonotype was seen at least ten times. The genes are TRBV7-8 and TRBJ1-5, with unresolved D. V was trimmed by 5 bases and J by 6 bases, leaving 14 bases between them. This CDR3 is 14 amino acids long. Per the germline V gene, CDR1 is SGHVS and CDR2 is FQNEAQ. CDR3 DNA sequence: TGTGCCAGCAGCCCTATCCGGGGTGGTCAGCCCCAGCATTTT. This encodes CASSPIRGGQPQHF. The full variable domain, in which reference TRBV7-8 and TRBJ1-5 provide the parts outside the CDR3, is GAGVSQSPRYKVAKRGQDVALRCDPISGHVSLFWYQQALGQGPEFLTYFQNEAQLDKSGLPSDRFFAERPEGSVSTLKIQRTQQEDSAVYLCASSPIRGGQPQHFGDGTRLSIL.

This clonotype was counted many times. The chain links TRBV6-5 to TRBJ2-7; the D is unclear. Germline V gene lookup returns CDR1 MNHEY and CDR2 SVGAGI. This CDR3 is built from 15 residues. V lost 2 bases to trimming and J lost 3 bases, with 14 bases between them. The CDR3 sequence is CASSYTAFLNYEQYF. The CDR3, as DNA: TGTGCCAGCAGTTACACCGCATTCCTAAACTACGAGCAGTACTTC.

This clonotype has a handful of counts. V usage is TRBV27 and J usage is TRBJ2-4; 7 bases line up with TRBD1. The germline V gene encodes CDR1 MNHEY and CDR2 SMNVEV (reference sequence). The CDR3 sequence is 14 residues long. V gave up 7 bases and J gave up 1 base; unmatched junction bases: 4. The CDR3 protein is CASKGTVAKNIQYF. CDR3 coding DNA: TGTGCCAGCAAAGGGACAGTGGCCAAAAACATTCAGTACTTC.